These 21 T cell receptor beta chains were sequenced from one sample in a study of T cell repertoires in cytomegalovirus infection (dated by TCRdb to the late 2010s). Instrument on record: Illumina HiSeq 1500. TCRdb reworked the public reads: Q25 trimming with fastp, MiXCR clone assembly, productive beta chains retained. Entries are consolidated by CDR3 protein sequence, retaining the most common genes and DNA. This sample gives 900,000 to 950,000 distinct CDR3 sequences in total; around 32% of them show up just once. The biggest ten clones account for about an eighth of the sample. Explained via the paper, the treatment or condition label denotes: in vitro stimulation with specific CMV peptide epitopes to enrich CMV-specific T cells. No antigen has been identified for these receptors. Sequencing used cultured CD8+ T cells from PBMCs, obtained from culture after CMV antigen stimulation. The receptors were sampled from a human donor in good health (CMV status not recorded). Some clones in this sample may be carry-over from other donors' samples.

The rearrangement links TRBV6-1 to TRBJ1-1; D remains ambiguous. V was cut by 6 bases and J by 4 bases, with 9 bases left in between. Germline V gives CDR1 MNHNS, CDR2 SASEGT. The CDR3 contains 12 residues. CDR3 in DNA: TGTGCCAGCAGGGTATCGGCCACTGAAGCTTTCTTT. Amino acid sequence: CASRVSATEAFF.

This clonotype was detected only a few times. The gene calls are TRBV5-4 and TRBJ1-6; a weak D match, TRBD1 (5 bases). There are 14 residues in the CDR3. Germline V gene lookup returns CDR1 SGHNT and CDR2 YYREEE (reference sequence). The V gene lost 5 bases and the J gene lost 4 bases, with 10 bases spanning the gap. The DNA for the CDR3 is TGTGCCAGCAGATCTCAGGGATATAATTCACCCCTCCACTTT. Protein product: CASRSQGYNSPLHF.

The chain is built from TRBV7-9 and TRBJ2-1, with D unresolved. Germline values: CDR1 SEHNR, CDR2 FQNEAQ (reference sequence). The CDR3 length is 16 residues. With 3 bases removed from V and 1 base from J, the gap between germline ends came to 13 bases. Here the CDR3 reads CASSFTPTSSYNEQFF. In nucleotides, the CDR3 is TGTGCCAGCAGCTTTACGCCGACGTCATCCTACAATGAGCAGTTCTTC.

This chain connects TRBV14 to TRBJ1-1, with D tentatively TRBD1 (5 bases). This CDR3 is 15 amino acids long. Trimming removed 0 bases from V and 4 bases from J, with 12 bases in between. Per germline, CDR1 SGHDN and CDR2 FVKESK. The CDR3 loop reads CASSQDTGRATEAFF. The CDR3 region has the DNA TGTGCCAGCAGCCAAGATACCGGCAGGGCCACTGAAGCTTTCTTT.

CDR3 residues: CASSIGTTYEQYV. CDR3 bases: TGTGCCAGCAGTATCGGGACAACATACGAGCAGTACGTC. The V and J genes are TRBV28 and TRBJ2-7; tentatively, D is TRBD1 (6 bases). Germline V gene sequence: CDR1 MDHEN, CDR2 SYDVKM. The CDR3 length is 13 residues. V was pared by 5 bases and J by 4 bases, with 12 bases between.

As for this clonotype: The junction departs from germline at one end; a sequencing error may be responsible. CDR3 in amino acids: CASSYDPGNLPQHF. The CDR3 coding sequence is TGTGCCAGCAGTTACGACCCGGGCAATCTGCCCCAGCATTTT. The chain is built from TRBV6-1 and TRBJ1-5; no clear D. CDR3 length: 14 residues. Germline assignment: CDR1 MNHNS and CDR2 SASEGT.

V usage is TRBV25-1 and J usage is TRBJ2-1, with D possibly matching TRBD1 (7 bases). Trimming removed 7 bases from V and 2 bases from J, with 15 bases in between. The CDR3 has 15 residues. The germline gives CDR1 MGHDK, CDR2 SYGVNS. The CDR3 spells CASTPEGTAYNEQFF. In DNA form, the CDR3 reads TGTGCCAGCACCCCGGAGGGGACAGCCTACAATGAGCAGTTCTTC. Complete variable domain (other parts from reference TRBV25-1 and TRBJ2-1): EADIYQTPRYLVIGTGKKITLECSQTMGHDKMYWYQQDPGMELHLIHYSYGVNSTEKGDLSSESTVSRIRTEHFPLTLESARPSHTSQYLCASTPEGTAYNEQFFGPGTRLTVL.

This clonotype has more than one count but fewer than ten. J is TRBJ1-2 and V is TRBV12-3 or TRBV12-4; D might be TRBD1 (6 bases). V lost 2 bases to trimming and J lost 5 bases, with 24 bases between them. The CDR3 is 18 residues long. The CDR3 coding sequence is TGTGCCAGCAGTTTATGGGGGCCGCTTGATCCGAGAGGTTATGGCTACACCTTC. It encodes CASSLWGPLDPRGYGYTF.

The chain recombines TRBV27 with TRBJ2-2; 7 bases map to TRBD1. Germline V gene data show CDR1 as MNHEY and CDR2 as SMNVEV (reference sequence). The CDR3 runs to 14 residues. The V and J ends lost 3 bases and 5 bases, in that order; junction bases with no gene match: 3. Here the CDR3 reads CASSLLQGTGELFF. The DNA for the CDR3 is TGTGCCAGCAGTTTGTTACAGGGGACCGGGGAGCTGTTTTTT.

CDR3 DNA sequence: TGTGCCAGTAGTATTCGCGGGACCACCTACAATGAGCAGTTCTTC. Its translation is CASSIRGTTYNEQFF. The chain couples TRBV19 to TRBJ2-1; D perhaps matches TRBD2 (6 bases). This CDR3 has 15 amino acids. The germline V gene has CDR1 LNHDA and CDR2 SQIVND (reference sequence). V was cut by 3 bases and J by 2 bases, with 11 bases left in between.

The gene calls are TRBV10-3 and TRBJ1-5; tentative D call: TRBD1 (5 bases). The V and J ends lost 4 bases and 6 bases respectively, with 19 bases between them. The CDR3 consists of 16 residues. Looked up from germline, CDR1 is ENHRY and CDR2 is SYGVKD. The CDR3 DNA sequence: TGTGCCATCAGTGGGGGGGGGGAGGGCCTTCGTCAGCCCCAGCATTTT. Encoded protein: CAISGGGEGLRQPQHF.

This clonotype came up a few times. The chain has TRBV27 and TRBJ1-5; D unresolved. Trimming removed 2 bases from V and 4 bases from J, with 6 bases in between. CDR3 length equals 13 residues. Germline V gene sequence: CDR1 MNHEY, CDR2 SMNVEV (reference sequence). Written as DNA, the CDR3 is TGTGCCAGCAGTTTAACTCTTAATCAGCCCCAGCATTTT. As protein: CASSLTLNQPQHF.

This clonotype has a count of ten or more. This chain connects TRBV7-2 to TRBJ2-7; D remains unclear. The germline gives CDR1 SGHTA, CDR2 FQGNSA. The CDR3 totals 12 residues. V shed 3 bases and J shed 3 bases, with 6 bases lying between them. CDR3 bases: TGTGCCAGCAGCTTCGATAACTACGAGCAGTACGTC. Protein: CASSFDNYEQYV.

This clonotype has just a few counts. The chain links TRBV6-2 or TRBV6-3 to TRBJ2-7, with TRBD1 as a possible D gene (6 bases). The germline CDR1 and CDR2 sequences are MNHEY and SVGEGT. V dropped 4 bases and J dropped 2 bases, with 24 bases sitting between them. The CDR3 length is 18 residues. The CDR3 nucleotides read TGTGCCAGCAGTTTGGCCCCCATAGGGATGGGGGCAGCCTACGAGCAGTACGTC. Protein product: CASSLAPIGMGAAYEQYV.

J is TRBJ1-1 and V is TRBV19; D may be TRBD1 (6 bases). The V and J ends lost 4 bases and 1 base respectively, with 19 bases between them. CDR1 is LNHDA, CDR2 SQIVND, per germline (reference sequence). This CDR3 is 17 amino acids long. In nucleotides, the CDR3 is TGTGCCAGTAGTAAGAAGGGGGACGGGATAGCGAACACTGAAGCTTTCTTT. Protein: CASSKKGDGIANTEAFF.

This chain connects TRBV6-5 to TRBJ1-6, with TRBD1 matching 9 bases. With V trimmed by 6 bases and J by 10 bases, 7 bases remained unmatched. The CDR3 loop spans 14 amino acids. Germline V gives CDR1 MNHEY, CDR2 SVGAGI. The CDR3 DNA is TGTGCCAGCAGCAATGGACAGGGGTACTCACCCCTCCACTTT. Amino acid sequence: CASSNGQGYSPLHF.

The sample holds a few counts of this clonotype. The chain links TRBV5-4 to TRBJ1-1, with D unresolved. The CDR3 runs 13 residues. Per germline, CDR1 SGHNT and CDR2 YYREEE (reference sequence). Trimming cost V 3 bases and J 5 bases, with 11 bases left between them. Here the CDR3 reads CASSSRRSTEAFF. CDR3 bases: TGTGCCAGCAGCTCACGACGGAGTACTGAAGCTTTCTTT.

This clonotype was recorded a few times. The chain recombines TRBV6-2 or TRBV6-3 with TRBJ2-2; D not certain. The CDR3 is 14 residues long. Germline CDR1 reads MNHEY; CDR2 reads SVGEGT. V lost 8 bases and J lost 4, with 14 bases in between. The CDR3 nucleotides are TGTGCCAGCCTTCCGGGCCGTGGCACCGGGGAGCTGTTTTTT. The encoded protein is CASLPGRGTGELFF.

The rearrangement uses TRBV15 and TRBJ2-5, with D tentatively TRBD1 (5 bases). Trimming shortened V by 0 bases and J by 2 bases, and 13 bases separated the two germline ends. The CDR3 length is 16 residues. The V gene's germline CDR1 is LNHNV and CDR2 YYDKDF (reference sequence). The CDR3 protein is CATSRDTWAGQETQYF. In nucleotides, the CDR3 is TGTGCCACCAGCAGAGACACCTGGGCAGGGCAAGAGACCCAGTACTTC.

The chain couples TRBV7-9 to TRBJ2-3, with 13 positions matching TRBD2. The CDR3 is 15 amino acids. CDR1 is SEHNR and CDR2 is FQNEAQ in the germline V gene (reference sequence). The ends lost 7 bases at V and 7 bases at J; junction bases unmatched: 8. The CDR3 protein is CASIVLAGGPHTQYF. The CDR3 DNA reads as TGTGCCAGCATCGTACTAGCGGGGGGGCCACATACGCAGTATTTT.

V and J are TRBV7-9 and TRBJ1-5; D gene unclear. CDR1 is SEHNR and CDR2 is FQNEAQ in the germline V gene (reference sequence). The CDR3 spans 12 residues. Trimming took off 7 bases at V and 0 bases at J, with 4 bases between the two ends. The chain's CDR3 is CASTHSNQPQHF. The CDR3 DNA is TGTGCCAGCACTCATAGCAATCAGCCCCAGCATTTT.